This T cell receptor beta chain was found in a study of CD8+ T cells in alopecia areata. Whole-study results and caveats: An increase in clonality over normal scalp was evident in lesional scalp, especially alopecia totalis/universalis. Tofacitinib significantly decreased scalp clonality and expanded CD8+ clones among top 100.

On this clone itself: Its antigen is unknown.

The treatment here: oral pan-JAK inhibitor, 5-10 mg twice daily. Between the trimmed V and J ends, which lost 10 bases and 3 bases, there was a span of 15 bases. The CDR3 is 13 residues long. Germline values: CDR1 MNHEY, CDR2 SMNVEV (reference sequence). RNA extraction was followed by reverse transcription into cDNA, which acted as the sequencing template. Clones were read by immunoSEQ multiplex PCR, and TCRdb kept only the in-frame ones, dropping some. The sample lists roughly 180,000 clones; approximately 55% were seen once. The chain is built from TRBV27 and TRBJ1-1; D ambiguous. Source: CD8+ T cells sorted from blood, taken at week 24, from a patient treated with tofacitinib. This receptor was obtained from a human donor with alopecia areata. The CDR3, as DNA: TGTGCCAACCCAAGACGTGGGGACACTGAAGCTTTCTTT. This sequence encodes CANPRRGDTEAFF.